Listed here are 14 T cell receptor beta chains from one sample, sequenced in a study of technical replicates of blood from a handful of donors. The table came from immunoSEQ multiplex PCR; TCRdb's copy has only in-frame clones and leaves some out. The sample includes about 72,000 clones, roughly 95% seen only once; the top ten take 0.2% to 0.3%. Sequencing was carried out using T cells isolated from PBMCs. The receptors originated from a human donor in good health.

The chain uses TRBV14 and TRBJ2-1; TRBD1 agrees at 10 bases. The CDR3 spans 11 residues. The germline gives CDR1 SGHDN, CDR2 FVKESK. V shed 3 bases and J 15 bases; nucleotides not matched to a gene: 2. The CDR3 loop reads CASSQGTGAFF. The CDR3 coding sequence is TGTGCCAGCAGCCAGGGGACAGGGGCGTTCTTC.

The rearrangement uses TRBV29-1 and TRBJ2-1; 9 bases map to TRBD1. V lost 6 bases and J lost 5; bases outside the gene matches: 5. There are 13 residues in the CDR3. Germline CDR1 is SQVTM and CDR2 is ANQGSEA. The CDR3 DNA follows: TGCAGCGTCTCCCGGGACAGGGACAATGAGCAGTTCTTC. Translation gives CSVSRDRDNEQFF.

This clone was observed once. J is TRBJ2-7 and V is TRBV19; D gene ambiguous. The CDR3 runs to 12 residues. Germline CDR1 LNHDA, CDR2 SQIVND (reference sequence). With 5 bases removed from V and 2 bases from J, the gap between germline ends came to 7 bases. This CDR3 is CASSFDTYEQYF. The CDR3 nucleotides are TGTGCCAGTAGTTTCGACACCTACGAGCAGTACTTC.

The rearrangement joins TRBV27 to TRBJ2-7; TRBD1 aligns across 9 bases. The CDR3 spans 17 residues. From germline, CDR1 is MNHEY and CDR2 SMNVEV (reference sequence). J was trimmed by 5 bases and V by 3 bases; bases with no gene match: 14. This CDR3 is CASSFVRKTGGADEQYF. CDR3 DNA sequence: TGTGCCAGCAGTTTCGTCCGTAAGACAGGGGGAGCGGACGAGCAGTACTTC.

The chain uses TRBV29-1 and TRBJ2-7; 8 bases agree with TRBD1. Losses at the gene ends were 6 bases for V and 9 bases for J; bases not matched to a gene: 10. The CDR3 runs to 12 residues. Per germline, CDR1 SQVTM and CDR2 ANQGSEA. CDR3 region: CSVGTGGVVQYF. Here the CDR3 DNA reads TGCAGCGTAGGGACAGGCGGGGTCGTGCAGTACTTC.

This clone has just one count. The chain links TRBV7-3 to TRBJ2-3, with 12 nucleotides matching TRBD2. The CDR3 runs to 17 residues. V was clipped by 4 bases and J by 5 bases; unmatched bases: 10. The germline V gene has CDR1 SGHTA and CDR2 FQGTGA. The chain's CDR3 is CASSSPLAGGREDTQYF. The CDR3 DNA reads as TGTGCCAGCAGCTCCCCACTAGCGGGGGGTAGAGAAGATACGCAGTATTTT.

This chain joins TRBV5-4 and TRBJ2-1; 8 bases match TRBD1. The CDR3 loop spans 15 amino acids. CDR1 and CDR2 from the germline V gene are SGHNT and YYREEE (reference sequence). The junction had 5 bases not matched to a gene; V was cut back by 4 bases and J by 2 bases. The chain's CDR3 is CASSGGQAAYNEQFF. DNA of the CDR3: TGTGCCAGCAGCGGGGGACAGGCAGCCTACAATGAGCAGTTCTTC. The variable domain in full, completed from reference TRBV5-4 and TRBJ2-1, reads ETGVTQSPTHLIKTRGQQVTLRCSSQSGHNTVSWYQQALGQGPQFIFQYYREEENGRGNFPPRFSGLQFPNYSSELNVNALELDDSALYLCASSGGQAAYNEQFFGPGTRLTVL.

The genes are TRBV7-3 and TRBJ2-6; D gene unclear. This CDR3 spans 15 amino acids. From germline, CDR1 is SGHTA and CDR2 FQGTGA. The V end lost 4 bases, the J end lost 0 bases, and 7 bases lay between the germline ends. CDR3 DNA sequence: TGTGCCAGCAGCTCCCAGTACTCTGGGGCCAACGTCCTGACTTTC. Protein: CASSSQYSGANVLTF. Full variable domain (outside the CDR3, taken from reference TRBV7-3 and TRBJ2-6): GAGVSQTPSNKVTEKGKYVELRCDPISGHTALYWYRQSLGQGPEFLIYFQGTGAADDSGLPNDRFFAVRPEGSVSTLKIQRTERGDSAVYLCASSSQYSGANVLTFGAGSRLTVL.

Note on this clone: This same CDR3 is encoded by further DNA sequences in the sample. The chain links TRBV29-1 to TRBJ2-7, with 8 nucleotides matching TRBD1. V trimming: 5 bases; J trimming: 0 bases; junction bases outside the gene matches: 3. Germline loops: CDR1 SQVTM, CDR2 ANQGSEA. This CDR3 has 13 residues. In DNA, the CDR3 is TGCAGCGTTCGGACAGGGAGCTCCTACGAGCAGTACTTC. Encoded protein: CSVRTGSSYEQYF.

The gene calls are TRBV30 and TRBJ2-3; 8 bases agree with TRBD2. Germline CDR1 reads GTSNPN; CDR2 reads SVGIG (reference sequence). The CDR3 covers 16 residues. J gave up 3 bases and V 2 bases, and 10 bases lay outside the gene matches. The chain's CDR3 is CAWSSGTSIWTDTQYF. The CDR3 DNA reads TGTGCCTGGAGTTCCGGGACTAGTATTTGGACAGATACGCAGTATTTT.

The chain joins TRBV5-1 to TRBJ2-5; the D gene is possibly TRBD1 (6 bases). V was pared by 2 bases and J by 5 bases, with 10 bases between. The CDR3 runs 13 residues. Looked up from germline, CDR1 is SGHRS and CDR2 is YFSETQ. The CDR3, as DNA: TGCGCCAGCAGCTTTGGGACATCGGAGACCCAGTACTTC. Protein: CASSFGTSETQYF.

The chain carries TRBV19 and TRBJ1-2; 7 bases agree with TRBD1. Trimming cost V 10 bases and J 4 bases; bases outside gene matches: 18. This CDR3 comprises 16 residues. Germline CDR1 LNHDA, CDR2 SQIVND (reference sequence). The CDR3 spells CATGTGRQGLGYGYTF. As DNA, the CDR3 is TGTGCCACCGGAACCGGCCGACAGGGACTTGGCTATGGCTACACCTTC. Complete variable domain (other parts from reference TRBV19 and TRBJ1-2): DGGITQSPKYLFRKEGQNVTLSCEQNLNHDAMYWYRQDPGQGLRLIYYSQIVNDFQKGDIAEGYSVSREKKESFPLTVTSAQKNPTAFYLCATGTGRQGLGYGYTFGSGTRLTVV.

The gene calls are TRBV7-2 and TRBJ2-5, with 8 bases identical to TRBD2. CDR1 SGHTA and CDR2 FQGNSA come from the germline V gene. V dropped 5 bases and J dropped 5; count of bases not matched to a gene: 10. The CDR3 covers 15 residues. CDR3 protein: CASSRTRLALETQYF. In DNA, the CDR3 is TGTGCCAGCAGCCGTACAAGACTAGCGTTGGAGACCCAGTACTTC.

The chain uses TRBV27 and TRBJ1-5; perhaps TRBD1 as D (5 bases). The CDR3 is 12 amino acids. The V end lost 5 bases, the J end lost 7 bases, and 9 bases lay between the germline ends. From germline, CDR1 is MNHEY and CDR2 SMNVEV (reference sequence). CDR3 residues: CASSDRGQPQHF. The CDR3 DNA reads TGTGCCAGCAGTGACAGAGGCCAGCCCCAGCATTTT.